This T cell receptor beta chain was retrieved from a study of T cells after posttransplantation cyclophosphamide. Comment on this clone: Its antigen is undetermined.

TCRdb's table, derived via immunoSEQ multiplex PCR, lists solely in-frame clones and lacks some. The data contain around 47,000 clones, 94% of them singletons. General study findings and limits: After PTCy, TRB diversity resembled that of CNI/methotrexate controls.

The CDR3 contains 13 residues. Germline V gene data show CDR1 as SGHDT and CDR2 as YYEEEE. V shed 5 bases and J shed 8 bases, with 16 bases lying between them. The V call is TRBV5-6, the J call TRBJ1-1, with D perhaps matching TRBD1 (6 bases). This receptor was obtained from a woman between 25 and 40 years old in good health and a related stem cell transplant donor. Sequenced sample: PBMCs. The CDR3 loop reads CASRNLQGTEAFF. The CDR3 coding sequence is TGTGCCAGCAGAAACCTACAGGGAACCGAAGCTTTCTTT.